These T cell receptor beta chains were read from a single sample in a study of T cell repertoires in cytomegalovirus infection. One entry per CDR3 protein results from TCRdb running MiXCR on the reads. The sample has about 100,000 distinct CDR3 sequences; 20% to 30% are singletons. Sequenced: CD8+ T cells from PBMCs. These receptors came from a human donor in good health (CMV status not recorded). Some clones in this sample may be carry-over from other donors' samples. The CDR3 runs from the conserved cysteine through the conserved F or W. Fields, in order: J gene, D gene, clone size, V gene, CDR3 DNA, CDR3 protein. The D gene is left open where the match is weak. Rows give clone size only sometimes, using once, few, many, or a class for an expanded clone.

TRBJ2-7 . . TRBV6-5 TGTGCCAGCAGCCTACTAGCACAGGGCCCCTCCTACGAGCAGTACTTC CASSLLAQGPSYEQYF
TRBJ2-7 TRBD1 many TRBV28 TGTGCCAGCAGTTTAGCTATTGGACAGGGAGCCTACGAGCAGTACTTC CASSLAIGQGAYEQYF
TRBJ2-7 . . TRBV5-6 TGTGCCAGCAGCATAGGGGCAGGGAAGGATCGGTACTTC CASSIGAGKDRYF
TRBJ2-1 TRBD1 few TRBV28 TGTGCCAGCAGTTTTCTCTTTCGGGGACAGAGCTCCTACAATGAGCAGTTCTTC CASSFLFRGQSSYNEQFF
TRBJ1-2 . few TRBV9 TGTGCCAGCAGCGTAGCCCAGGACCGGATCTATGGCTACACCTTC CASSVAQDRIYGYTF
TRBJ2-1 TRBD2 . TRBV12-3/TRBV12-4 TGTGCCAGCAGTTTAGAACTAGCGGGAGGGCCGGGCGATGAGCAGTTCTTC CASSLELAGGPGDEQFF
TRBJ2-2 . few TRBV7-2 TGTGCCAGCAGCTTAAAGTTGTGGGGGGCGTTCACCGGGGAGCTGTTTTTT CASSLKLWGAFTGELFF
TRBJ2-5 . . TRBV7-9 TGTGCCAGCAGCGATCACAGGGTAGGAGAGACCCAGTACTTC CASSDHRVGETQYF
TRBJ2-2 . few TRBV12-3/TRBV12-4 TGTGCCAGCAGAGACGATCCGACCGGGGAGCTGTTTTTT CASRDDPTGELFF
TRBJ2-7 . many TRBV12-3/TRBV12-4 TGTGCCAGCAGCACGTCGGGAGCCCTTCCCTACGAGCAGTACTTC CASSTSGALPYEQYF
TRBJ1-1 . few TRBV7-9 TGTGCCAGCAGCTTAGGCGGGACGAACACTGAAGCTTTCTTT CASSLGGTNTEAFF
TRBJ1-1 . many TRBV7-6 TGTGCCAGCAGCTTAGGTGTTGGGACGGGAGTGGCGTACACTGAAGCTTTCTTT CASSLGVGTGVAYTEAFF
TRBJ2-7 . once TRBV28 TGTGCCAGCAGAGAACAAATCTACGAGCAGTACTTC CASREQIYEQYF
TRBJ2-7 . many TRBV7-2 TGTGCCAGCAGCTCCCCGGCGTACAGGGAAAGCGAGCAGTACTTC CASSSPAYRESEQYF
TRBJ2-5 . . TRBV20-1 TGCAGTGCTCCGGGGAGCGGAATTCAAGAGACCCAGTACTTC CSAPGSGIQETQYF
TRBJ2-5 TRBD2 many TRBV20-1 TGCAGTGCACCACCTAGCGGGGGGTACCAAGAGACCCAGTACTTC CSAPPSGGYQETQYF
TRBJ2-7 . many TRBV4-1 TGCGCCAGCAGCCTTGGCGACAGGCCCTACGAGCAGTACTTC CASSLGDRPYEQYF
TRBJ2-3 TRBD2 . TRBV20-1 TGCAGTACAGAGAAGGTGGCTAGCGGGAGTTTAGATACGCAGTATTTT CSTEKVASGSLDTQYF
TRBJ2-6 . . TRBV3-1 TGTGCCAGCAGCCAAGGTGTTACTGGGGCCAACGTCCTGACTTTC CASSQGVTGANVLTF
TRBJ2-3 . . TRBV15 TGTGCCACCAGCTCGAGAGGGAGCACAGATACGCAGTATTTT CATSSRGSTDTQYF
TRBJ2-1 . . TRBV28 TGTGCCAGCAGTTTAGTGGGGCCAGTAGAGCAGTTCTTC CASSLVGPVEQFF
TRBJ2-5 . many TRBV7-6 TGTGCCAGCAGCTTACTTGCCCTCCAAGAGACCCAGTACTTC CASSLLALQETQYF
TRBJ2-1 TRBD2 few TRBV5-4 TGTGCCAGCAGGGCCACTAGCGATCCATACAATGAGCAGTTCTTC CASRATSDPYNEQFF
TRBJ2-1 TRBD1 few TRBV15 TGTGCCACTAGAGGGACAGGGGGATTCCATGAGCAGTTCTTC CATRGTGGFHEQFF
TRBJ1-2 . few TRBV4-2 TGTGCCAGCAGCCAAGAAGATCAGGATGGCTACACCTTC CASSQEDQDGYTF
TRBJ2-1 TRBD2 . TRBV19 TGTGCCAGTAATCGAGCGGGGGGTGCCAATGAGCAGTTCTTC CASNRAGGANEQFF
TRBJ1-1 TRBD1 . TRBV6-5 TGTGCCAGCAGTTACTTCCAGGGGGCTAATGAAGCTTTCTTT CASSYFQGANEAFF
TRBJ1-1 TRBD1 . TRBV28 TGTGCCAGCAGTTTATACAGGGGAACTGAAGCTTTCTTT CASSLYRGTEAFF
TRBJ2-4 . . TRBV28 TGTGCCAGCAGTAGTGGCCCAAGACGCGAGGACATTCAGTACTTC CASSSGPRREDIQYF
TRBJ2-7 . many TRBV7-8 TGTGCCAGCAAAGCTCTTTATCCCGGAACCGAGCAGTACTTC CASKALYPGTEQYF
TRBJ2-7 TRBD1 . TRBV15 TGTGCCACCAGCAGAGACAGGGGGCCGGACGAGCAGTACTTC CATSRDRGPDEQYF